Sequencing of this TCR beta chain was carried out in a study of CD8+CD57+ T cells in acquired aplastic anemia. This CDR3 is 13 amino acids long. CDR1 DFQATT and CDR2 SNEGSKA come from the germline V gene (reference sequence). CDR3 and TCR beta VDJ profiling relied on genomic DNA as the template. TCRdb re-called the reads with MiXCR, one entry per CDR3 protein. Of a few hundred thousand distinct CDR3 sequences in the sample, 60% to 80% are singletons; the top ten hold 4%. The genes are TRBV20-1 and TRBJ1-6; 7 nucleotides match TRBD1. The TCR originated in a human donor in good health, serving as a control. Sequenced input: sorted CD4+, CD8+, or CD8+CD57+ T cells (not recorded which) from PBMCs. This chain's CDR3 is CSASTGTEGALHF. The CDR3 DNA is TGCAGCGCTTCCACGGGGACAGAGGGCGCCCTCCACTTT.